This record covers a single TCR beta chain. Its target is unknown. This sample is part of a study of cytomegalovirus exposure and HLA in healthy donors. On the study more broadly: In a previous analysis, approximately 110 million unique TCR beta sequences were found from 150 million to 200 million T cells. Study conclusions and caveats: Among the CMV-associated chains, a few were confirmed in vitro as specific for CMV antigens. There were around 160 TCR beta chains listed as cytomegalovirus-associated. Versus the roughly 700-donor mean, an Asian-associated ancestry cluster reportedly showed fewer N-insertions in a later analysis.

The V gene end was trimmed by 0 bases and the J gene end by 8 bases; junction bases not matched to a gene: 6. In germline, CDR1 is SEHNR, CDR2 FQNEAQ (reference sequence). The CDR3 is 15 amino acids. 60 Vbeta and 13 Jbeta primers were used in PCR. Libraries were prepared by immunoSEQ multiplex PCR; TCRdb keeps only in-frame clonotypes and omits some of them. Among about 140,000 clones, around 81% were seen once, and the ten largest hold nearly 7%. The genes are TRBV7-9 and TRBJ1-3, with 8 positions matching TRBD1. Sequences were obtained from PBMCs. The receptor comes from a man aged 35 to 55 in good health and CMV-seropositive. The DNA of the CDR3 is TGTGCCAGCAGCTTAGCGGGCAGGGGGCCAGACACCATATATTTT. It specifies CASSLAGRGPDTIYF. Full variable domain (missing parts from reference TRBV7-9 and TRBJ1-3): DTGVSQNPRHKITKRGQNVTFRCDPISEHNRLYWYRQTLGQGPEFLTYFQNEAQLEKSRLLSDRFSAERPKGSFSTLEIQRTEQGDSAMYLCASSLAGRGPDTIYFGEGSWLTVV.